Presented here are 17 T cell receptor beta chains from one specimen sequenced in a study of vaccination effects on CD4 cells after COVID-19 (dated by TCRdb to between 2021 and 2024). In the ViraFEST assay, PBMC were stimulated with viral peptide pools, and TCR sequencing was then used to find antigen-specific CD4+ T cell clonotypes based on their expansion. After around ten days of culture, CD4+ T cells were isolated with the EasySep CD4+ T cell isolation kit. PCR-confirmed SARS-CoV-2 infection had occurred in convalescent patients between March and December 2020, before the Alpha, Beta and Delta variants emerged in the United States. The library was prepared using the immunoSEQ multiplex PCR assay. TCRdb holds this immuneACCESS table with in-frame rearrangements only. Some clones are missing; in checked studies, unresolved V genes explain under half, and the rest has no known cause. For this sample the table gives 20,000 to 30,000 clones, of which under 75% were detected only once. The ten top clones hold 18% of the sample.

These receptors lack a known antigen. Sample: CD4+ T cells from PBMCs cultured with SARS-CoV-2 spike peptides, taken before COVID-19 vaccination. What this sample's cell subset or site label stands for: SARS-CoV-2 spike overlapping peptide pool stimulation. Receptors were obtained from a human donor who had a prior SARS-CoV-2 infection.

The table lists this clone with a few counts. The chain combines TRBV14 with TRBJ2-3; 7 bases map to TRBD2. The CDR3 is made up of 16 amino acids. The J segment lost 1 base and the V segment lost 4 bases, leaving 8 bases of the junction unmatched. Germline V gives CDR1 SGHDN, CDR2 FVKESK. CDR3 sequence: CASSPFSSGRTDTQYF. The CDR3 DNA reads as TGTGCCAGCAGCCCCTTTTCTAGCGGTCGCACAGATACGCAGTATTTT.

The CDR3 region has the DNA TGTGCCAGCAGCTCACGACTAGCTTTCCATGAGCAGTTCTTC. Protein sequence: CASSSRLAFHEQFF. The chain joins TRBV7-9 to TRBJ2-1, with 7 bases identical to TRBD2. There are 14 residues in the CDR3. Germline V CDR1 and CDR2: SEHNR, FQNEAQ (reference sequence). J was trimmed by 8 bases and V by 4 bases; bases with no gene match: 8.

The J gene is TRBJ2-1, the V gene TRBV30; D remains unclear. The CDR3 spans 16 residues. The ends were cut back, 1 base at V and 7 bases at J, with 20 bases in the middle. CDR1 and CDR2 (germline): GTSNPN, SVGIG (reference sequence). CDR3 protein: CAWSDPLIADYNEQFF. As DNA, the CDR3 is TGTGCCTGGAGTGATCCCCTCATTGCGGATTATAATGAGCAGTTCTTC. The variable domain in full, completed from reference TRBV30 and TRBJ2-1, reads SQTIHQWPATLVQPVGSPLSLECTVEGTSNPNLYWYRQAAGRGLQLLFYSVGIGQISSEVPQNLSASRPQDRQFILSSKKLLLSDSGFYLCAWSDPLIADYNEQFFGPGTRLTVL.

The chain links TRBV5-1 to TRBJ2-1; 7 bases agree with TRBD1. Per germline, CDR1 SGHRS and CDR2 YFSETQ. V dropped 0 bases and J dropped 10; count of bases not matched to a gene: 7. CDR3 length: 14 residues. This CDR3 reads CASSLGQGSMEQFF. DNA for the CDR3: TGCGCCAGCAGCTTGGGACAGGGTTCGATGGAGCAGTTCTTC. Together with reference TRBV5-1 and TRBJ2-1, the CDR3 gives the full variable domain: KAGVTQTPRYLIKTRGQQVTLSCSPISGHRSVSWYQQTPGQGLQFLFEYFSETQRNKGNFPGRFSGRQFSNSRSEMNVSTLELGDSALYLCASSLGQGSMEQFFGPGTRLTVL.

The chain joins TRBV4-3 to TRBJ2-1, with TRBD2 matching over 11 bases. The germline V gene encodes CDR1 LGHNA and CDR2 YSLEER. The V gene end was trimmed by 1 base and the J gene end by 5 bases; junction bases not matched to a gene: 7. The CDR3 covers 17 residues. CDR3: CASSQGRTSGLHNEQFF. CDR3 bases: TGCGCCAGCAGCCAAGGCCGGACTAGCGGGCTACACAATGAGCAGTTCTTC.

For this clone: Compared with germline, one end of the junction differs, possibly owing to a read error. The V and J genes are TRBV7-7 and TRBJ2-1; D is possibly TRBD1 or TRBD2 (5 bases each). The CDR3 length is 14 residues. From germline, CDR1 is SSHAT and CDR2 FNYEAQ (reference sequence). The CDR3 DNA sequence: TGTGCTAGCAGCTTAGGTGGGGGTTCGACAGAGCAGTTCTTC. Translation gives CASSLGGGSTEQFF.

The chain combines TRBV5-4 with TRBJ1-4; no definite D call. Germline V lookup: CDR1 SGHNT, CDR2 YYREEE (reference sequence). This CDR3 comprises 12 residues. V lost 5 bases and J lost 8, with 10 bases in between. The CDR3 region has the DNA TGTGCCAGCAGTCTCAGCGGGGAAAAACTGTTTTTT. Its protein product is CASSLSGEKLFF.

The genes are TRBV5-1 and TRBJ2-7; 8 positions agree with TRBD2. V dropped 4 bases and J dropped 6; count of bases not matched to a gene: 6. CDR1 and CDR2 from the germline V gene are SGHRS and YFSETQ. CDR3 length: 13 amino acids. The CDR3 region has the DNA TGCGCCAGCAGCCTGAGGACTAGCACCGAGCAGTACTTC. It is translated as CASSLRTSTEQYF.

The V call is TRBV19, the J call TRBJ2-3, with a weak D call TRBD2 (6 bases). The CDR3 extends over 15 amino acids. Germline V lookup: CDR1 LNHDA, CDR2 SQIVND (reference sequence). V shed 6 bases and J shed 6 bases, with 19 bases lying between them. Here the CDR3 reads CASSPTLGGADTQYF. The CDR3 region has the DNA TGTGCCAGTAGCCCCACTCTGGGGGGAGCGGATACGCAGTATTTT.

The V and J genes are TRBV9 and TRBJ2-1, with 8 positions matching TRBD2. The ends lost 0 bases at V and 8 bases at J; junction bases unmatched: 10. Germline CDR1 SGDLS, CDR2 YYNGEE. This CDR3 is built from 16 residues. CDR3 sequence: CASSVGGRGGLYEQFF. The CDR3 nucleotides are TGTGCCAGCAGCGTAGGCGGACGGGGGGGGTTGTATGAGCAGTTCTTC.

The V call is TRBV4-2, the J call TRBJ1-1; 10 bases align to TRBD1. With 2 bases clipped from V and 6 bases from J, the junction kept 12 bases outside the gene matches. Germline CDR1 LGHNA, CDR2 YNFKEQ. The CDR3 sequence is 17 residues long. CDR3 sequence (DNA): TGTGCCAGCAGCCAAATTCGGGGGACAGGGGCTGGGGCTGAAGCTTTCTTT. It encodes CASSQIRGTGAGAEAFF.

J is TRBJ2-7 and V is TRBV5-1; the match to TRBD2 covers 11 bases. This CDR3 is built from 15 residues. The V gene end was trimmed by 3 bases and the J gene end by 5 bases; junction bases not matched to a gene: 7. Per the germline V gene, CDR1 is SGHRS and CDR2 is YFSETQ. The CDR3 loop is CASSYTGTSGDEQYF. The CDR3 DNA follows: TGCGCCAGCAGCTACACCGGGACTAGCGGAGACGAGCAGTACTTC.

The chain recombines TRBV24-1 with TRBJ2-5, with a possible D match to TRBD1 (7 bases). Germline-derived CDR1 and CDR2 are KGHDR and SFDVKD. The CDR3 runs to 16 residues. Deletions cut 3 bases from V and 4 bases from J, with 17 bases between. CDR3: CATSDPARGAGETQYF. The CDR3 region has the DNA TGTGCCACCAGTGATCCGGCCAGGGGGGCGGGAGAGACCCAGTACTTC.

V and J are TRBV7-2 and TRBJ2-6; the D is unclear. Germline V gene sequence: CDR1 SGHTA, CDR2 FQGNSA. This CDR3 has 18 residues. The V gene lost 3 bases and the J gene lost 0 bases, with 15 bases spanning the gap. Here the CDR3 reads CASSLLFASYSGANVLTF. The CDR3 nucleotides read TGTGCCAGCAGCTTGCTCTTTGCTTCATACTCTGGGGCCAACGTCCTGACTTTC.

CDR3 DNA: TGTGCCAGCAGCCCCCGGACGGGCTATGGCTACACCTTC. The encoded protein is CASSPRTGYGYTF. The chain couples TRBV9 to TRBJ1-2, with D unresolved. CDR1 is SGDLS and CDR2 is YYNGEE in the germline V gene. The CDR3 spans 13 residues. V was pared by 4 bases and J by 4 bases, with 11 bases between.

This chain joins TRBV6-5 and TRBJ2-5; D remains ambiguous. Trimming stripped 2 bases from V and 7 bases from J, with 11 bases between. The CDR3 has 13 residues. CDR1 is MNHEY and CDR2 is SVGAGI in the germline V gene. CDR3 DNA sequence: TGTGCCAGCAGTTACAGGCAAGGCGGGACCCAGTACTTC. Its protein product is CASSYRQGGTQYF.

The V gene is TRBV2, the J gene TRBJ1-5, with D possibly being TRBD1 (5 bases). V lost 7 bases and J 0 bases, leaving 19 bases between the germline ends. CDR1 SNHLY and CDR2 FYNNEI come from the germline V gene. The length of the CDR3 is 17 residues. The CDR3 here is CASKRERGEYSNQPQHF. Written as DNA, the CDR3 is TGTGCCAGCAAGAGGGAAAGGGGAGAGTATAGCAATCAGCCCCAGCATTTT.